A single sample is the source of the 32 T cell receptor beta chains below, sequenced in a study of cytomegalovirus exposure and HLA in healthy donors. The PCR had 60 Vbeta and 13 Jbeta primers. Repertoires were generated with immunoSEQ multiplex PCR, while TCRdb's copy carries only in-frame clones and drops some. The listing records tens of thousands of clones. The material sequenced was PBMCs. The receptors derive from a man aged 18 to 35 in good health and CMV-seropositive.

The gene calls are TRBV5-1 and TRBJ2-7; D uncertain. The CDR3 extends over 14 amino acids. Between the trimmed V and J ends, which lost 4 bases and 2 bases, there was a span of 13 bases. Germline-derived CDR1 and CDR2 are SGHRS and YFSETQ. The CDR3 loop reads CASSLGSNAYEQYF. DNA of the CDR3: TGCGCCAGCAGCCTGGGATCTAACGCCTACGAGCAGTACTTC.

The chain uses TRBV6-5 and TRBJ2-7, with D possibly matching TRBD1 (5 bases). The V gene's germline CDR1 is MNHEY and CDR2 SVGAGI. The length of the CDR3 is 13 residues. V lost 2 bases to trimming and J lost 3 bases, with 8 bases between them. In DNA form, the CDR3 reads TGTGCCAGCAGTTACGGACAACTCTACGAGCAGTACTTC. This encodes CASSYGQLYEQYF.

The rearrangement uses TRBV5-1 and TRBJ2-5, with TRBD1 matching over 7 bases. V dropped 4 bases and J dropped 2; count of bases not matched to a gene: 2. The CDR3 is 13 amino acids. Germline loops: CDR1 SGHRS, CDR2 YFSETQ. CDR3 region: CASSGTAQETQYF. The CDR3 bases are TGCGCCAGCAGCGGGACAGCACAAGAGACCCAGTACTTC.

The DNA for the CDR3 is TGTGCCATCAGGGGAGAACAGGGGCCGGGGGGGGCCAACGTCCTGACTTTC. Translated: CAIRGEQGPGGANVLTF. The V call is TRBV10-3, the J call TRBJ2-6; 7 bases agree with TRBD1. This CDR3 is 17 amino acids long. The J segment lost 4 bases and the V segment lost 6 bases, leaving 12 bases of the junction unmatched. From germline, CDR1 is ENHRY and CDR2 SYGVKD.

This rearrangement joins TRBV7-3 to TRBJ2-1, with D tentatively TRBD2 (7 bases). There are 16 residues in the CDR3. The germline V and J ends were trimmed by 1 base and 6 bases, with 16 bases remaining between them. Looked up from germline, CDR1 is SGHTA and CDR2 is FQGTGA. Here the CDR3 reads CASSLNRGGALNEQFF. The DNA of the CDR3 is TGTGCCAGCAGCTTAAATCGAGGGGGGGCCCTCAATGAGCAGTTCTTC.

V and J are TRBV4-1 and TRBJ1-1, with TRBD1 identical over 8 bases. CDR1 is MGHRA, CDR2 YSYEKL, per germline. V lost 6 bases and J lost 7; bases outside the gene matches: 7. This CDR3 is 13 amino acids long. CDR3 protein: CASSKTGVNEAFF. The CDR3 bases are TGCGCCAGCAGTAAGACAGGGGTTAATGAAGCTTTCTTT.

The CDR3 protein is CASSLLRERETQYF. The CDR3 DNA sequence: TGTGCCAGCAGCCTACTGCGGGAGCGAGAGACCCAGTACTTC. The gene calls are TRBV7-9 and TRBJ2-5; 7 bases line up with TRBD2. With 5 bases clipped from V and 4 bases from J, the junction kept 7 bases outside the gene matches. The CDR3 consists of 14 residues. Germline V lookup: CDR1 SEHNR, CDR2 FQNEAQ (reference sequence).

This chain joins TRBV2 and TRBJ2-2; 8 nucleotides line up with TRBD2. Trimming at V came to 8 bases and at J to 3 bases, leaving 8 bases not matched to a gene. In germline, CDR1 is SNHLY, CDR2 FYNNEI. This CDR3 is 15 amino acids long. The CDR3 DNA sequence: TGTGCCAGCGAGGGTTTGCGGGAGGACACCGGGGAGCTGTTTTTT. Protein product: CASEGLREDTGELFF.

The chain joins TRBV5-6 to TRBJ1-4; the D gene is possibly TRBD1 (5 bases). This CDR3 spans 14 amino acids. V was cut by 4 bases and J by 5 bases, with 12 bases left in between. CDR1 and CDR2 from the germline V gene are SGHDT and YYEEEE. For the CDR3, the DNA is TGTGCCAGCAGCCATGGGGCCCCAAATGAAAAACTGTTTTTT. This translates into CASSHGAPNEKLFF.

The chain uses TRBV15 and TRBJ2-5; no clear D gene. Trimming took off 1 base at V and 9 bases at J, with 9 bases between the two ends. Germline-derived CDR1 and CDR2 are LNHNV and YYDKDF (reference sequence). The CDR3 contains 12 residues. CDR3 region: CATSRAPIPQYF. DNA of the CDR3: TGTGCCACCAGCAGAGCCCCTATTCCCCAGTACTTC.

The chain combines TRBV15 with TRBJ1-2, with D unclear. CDR3 size: 12 residues. Germline values: CDR1 LNHNV, CDR2 YYDKDF (reference sequence). V dropped 0 bases and J dropped 7 bases, with 6 bases sitting between them. The CDR3 is CATSRDLGGYTF. The CDR3 coding sequence is TGTGCCACCAGCAGAGATCTAGGTGGCTACACCTTC.

The rearrangement links TRBV7-2 to TRBJ1-2; TRBD1 matches 10 bases. The CDR3 sequence is 14 residues long. CDR1 is SGHTA and CDR2 is FQGNSA in the germline V gene. Losses at the gene ends were 5 bases for V and 5 bases for J; bases not matched to a gene: 5. CDR3 amino acids: CASSQGTGAYGYTF. For the CDR3, the DNA is TGTGCCAGCAGCCAAGGGACAGGGGCGTATGGCTACACCTTC.

The rearrangement links TRBV29-1 to TRBJ2-5; a possible D gene is TRBD2 (5 bases). The germline gives CDR1 SQVTM, CDR2 ANQGSEA. This CDR3 region has 16 residues. The germline V and J ends were trimmed by 0 bases and 5 bases, with 19 bases remaining between them. CDR3 DNA sequence: TGCAGCGTTGAAGATGTCTTAGGACTTGAATACGAGACCCAGTACTTC. This codes for CSVEDVLGLEYETQYF. The full variable domain, rest sourced from reference TRBV29-1 and TRBJ2-5, is SAVISQKPSRDICQRGTSLTIQCQVDSQVTMMFWYRQQPGQSLTLIATANQGSEATYESGFVIDKFPISRPNLTFSTLTVSNMSPEDSSIYLCSVEDVLGLEYETQYFGPGTRLLVL.

The V call is TRBV6-6, the J call TRBJ1-2, with TRBD1 as a possible D gene (5 bases). CDR1 and CDR2 (germline): MNHNY, SVGAGI (reference sequence). V lost 4 bases and J lost 0, with 15 bases in between. The CDR3 totals 16 residues. CDR3 DNA sequence: TGTGCCAGCAGTTCTCTGGCGGGGGAGGCTAACTATGGCTACACCTTC. Encoded protein: CASSSLAGEANYGYTF.

The V call is TRBV13, the J call TRBJ1-2, with TRBD1 matching 10 bases. CDR1 and CDR2 (germline): PRHDT, FYEKMQ (reference sequence). Trimming took 5 bases from V and 2 from J; bases not matched to a gene: 8. The CDR3 is 16 amino acids. The CDR3 loop reads CASSQEGDRGNYGYTF. The CDR3 DNA is TGTGCCAGCAGCCAAGAGGGGGACAGGGGAAACTATGGCTACACCTTC.

The genes are TRBV5-6 and TRBJ1-5; 7 nucleotides agree with TRBD1. The CDR3 loop spans 16 amino acids. V gave up 4 bases and J gave up 0 bases; unmatched junction bases: 7. Germline V gene data show CDR1 as SGHDT and CDR2 as YYEEEE. CDR3 sequence (DNA): TGTGCCAGCAGCGGAGGGACAGCATATAGCAATCAGCCCCAGCATTTT. Protein: CASSGGTAYSNQPQHF.

The V call is TRBV5-4, the J call TRBJ2-7, with a possible D match to TRBD2 (5 bases). Trimming took 1 base from V and 5 from J, leaving 10 bases between them. Germline CDR1 and CDR2: SGHNT and YYREEE (reference sequence). This CDR3 is 13 amino acids long. The CDR3 DNA reads as TGTGCCAGCAGCTTGCTAGGTAGCGACGAGCAGTACTTC. Translation gives CASSLLGSDEQYF.

The gene calls are TRBV29-1 and TRBJ2-7; D remains unclear. The CDR3 has 12 amino acids. Trimming shortened V by 5 bases and J by 0 bases, and 8 bases separated the two germline ends. Germline V gene lookup returns CDR1 SQVTM and CDR2 ANQGSEA. CDR3 DNA sequence: TGCAGCGTTAATACAGCCTCCTACGAGCAGTACTTC. Protein: CSVNTASYEQYF.

The genes are TRBV19 and TRBJ1-5, with D possibly matching TRBD1 (5 bases). V lost 7 bases and J lost 1, with 17 bases in between. This CDR3 comprises 16 residues. The germline CDR1 and CDR2 sequences are LNHDA and SQIVND (reference sequence). The CDR3 reads CASTMLREGSNQPQHF. In DNA form, the CDR3 reads TGTGCCAGTACCATGCTCAGGGAGGGGAGCAATCAGCCCCAGCATTTT.

This chain links TRBV19 with TRBJ1-1, with 7 bases fitting TRBD1. Germline V gene lookup returns CDR1 LNHDA and CDR2 SQIVND (reference sequence). This CDR3 spans 16 amino acids. V trimming: 7 bases; J trimming: 0 bases; junction bases outside the gene matches: 11. In nucleotides, the CDR3 is TGTGCCAGTACCCGGGGTAGGGGGCCGATGAACACTGAAGCTTTCTTT. As protein: CASTRGRGPMNTEAFF. The variable domain in full, completed from reference TRBV19 and TRBJ1-1, reads DGGITQSPKYLFRKEGQNVTLSCEQNLNHDAMYWYRQDPGQGLRLIYYSQIVNDFQKGDIAEGYSVSREKKESFPLTVTSAQKNPTAFYLCASTRGRGPMNTEAFFGQGTRLTVV.

CDR3 in amino acids: CAITARDGTEAFF. CDR3 nucleotides: TGTGCCATCACGGCCAGGGATGGCACTGAAGCTTTCTTT. This sequence joins TRBV10-3 and TRBJ1-1; a possible D gene is TRBD1 (5 bases). Deletions cut 7 bases from V and 4 bases from J, with 13 bases between. Germline CDR1 and CDR2: ENHRY and SYGVKD. CDR3 size: 13 residues.

The chain couples TRBV19 to TRBJ2-7; TRBD1 is a possible D gene (6 bases). CDR3 length: 14 residues. The germline V gene encodes CDR1 LNHDA and CDR2 SQIVND (reference sequence). V lost 6 bases to trimming and J lost 3 bases, with 15 bases between them. CDR3 protein: CASRRTEKGYEQYF. CDR3 DNA: TGTGCCAGTAGAAGGACAGAAAAAGGCTACGAGCAGTACTTC.

V gene TRBV5-4 combines with J gene TRBJ2-7; TRBD2 matches at 12 bases. Losses at the gene ends were 2 bases for V and 5 bases for J; bases not matched to a gene: 5. Germline V CDR1 and CDR2: SGHNT, YYREEE (reference sequence). CDR3 length: 15 amino acids. CDR3 region: CASSLRLAGEDEQYF. In DNA form, the CDR3 reads TGTGCCAGCAGCTTAAGACTAGCGGGAGAGGACGAGCAGTACTTC. The full variable domain, its missing parts supplied by reference TRBV5-4 and TRBJ2-7, is ETGVTQSPTHLIKTRGQQVTLRCSSQSGHNTVSWYQQALGQGPQFIFQYYREEENGRGNFPPRFSGLQFPNYSSELNVNALELDDSALYLCASSLRLAGEDEQYFGPGTRLTVT.

This clone is called medium-sized (0.01 to 0.1%) based on its frequency. The chain uses TRBV6-1 and TRBJ1-4; the match to TRBD1 covers 10 bases. The CDR3 length is 15 residues. Trimming at V came to 1 base and at J to 7 bases, leaving 3 bases not matched to a gene. From germline, CDR1 is MNHNS and CDR2 SASEGT. CDR3 region: CASSEGQGAFEKLFF. The CDR3 DNA reads as TGTGCCAGCAGTGAAGGACAGGGGGCTTTTGAAAAACTGTTTTTT.

The chain links TRBV28 to TRBJ1-2, with 9 bases identical to TRBD1. The germline V gene encodes CDR1 MDHEN and CDR2 SYDVKM. This CDR3 region has 16 residues. J gave up 7 bases and V 4 bases, and 13 bases lay outside the gene matches. CDR3 coding DNA: TGTGCCAGCAGTTACCCCGGGACAGGGCCCAAAGGTGGCTACACCTTC. Amino acids: CASSYPGTGPKGGYTF.

The V and J genes are TRBV5-4 and TRBJ2-3, with 7 bases fitting TRBD2. J was trimmed by 0 bases and V by 0 bases; bases with no gene match: 4. In germline, CDR1 is SGHNT, CDR2 YYREEE (reference sequence). This CDR3 is 16 amino acids long. CDR3 protein: CASSLAERGSTDTQYF. DNA of the CDR3: TGTGCCAGCAGCTTGGCGGAGCGGGGAAGCACAGATACGCAGTATTTT.

This chain links TRBV7-2 with TRBJ2-2; 12 bases map to TRBD2. CDR1 is SGHTA and CDR2 is FQGNSA in the germline V gene. The CDR3 is 16 residues long. J lost 4 bases, V lost 6 bases, and 6 bases had no gene match. CDR3 DNA sequence: TGTGCCAGCAGTACGACTAGCGGGAGTCGCACCGGGGAGCTGTTTTTT. Its protein is CASSTTSGSRTGELFF.

The V and J genes are TRBV25-1 and TRBJ1-2; maybe TRBD1 (6 bases). Trimming pared 11 bases from V and 6 bases from J, leaving 10 bases between. Looked up from germline, CDR1 is MGHDK and CDR2 is SYGVNS. The CDR3 spans 10 residues. Here the CDR3 reads CAAQGNGYTF. The CDR3 DNA reads TGTGCCGCACAGGGAAATGGCTACACCTTC.

The chain uses TRBV28 and TRBJ2-2, with 8 bases aligning to TRBD1. V gave up 5 bases and J gave up 1 base; unmatched junction bases: 3. Germline CDR1 is MDHEN and CDR2 is SYDVKM. The CDR3 extends over 15 amino acids. The CDR3 DNA reads as TGTGCCAGCAGTGCCGGGACAGGGAACACCGGGGAGCTGTTTTTT. This encodes CASSAGTGNTGELFF. Complete variable domain (other parts from reference TRBV28 and TRBJ2-2): DVKVTQSSRYLVKRTGEKVFLECVQDMDHENMFWYRQDPGLGLRLIYFSYDVKMKEKGDIPEGYSVSREKKERFSLILESASTNQTSMYLCASSAGTGNTGELFFGEGSRLTVL.

The chain couples TRBV28 to TRBJ1-1, with no clear D. Germline V gives CDR1 MDHEN, CDR2 SYDVKM. Trimming removed 2 bases at V and 2 bases at J, with 9 bases between. The CDR3 totals 14 residues. The CDR3 DNA follows: TGTGCCAGCAGTTTAGGAGGAGGAAACACTGAAGCTTTCTTT. Encoded protein: CASSLGGGNTEAFF.

The rearrangement links TRBV19 to TRBJ2-5; 7 bases agree with TRBD2. The germline V gene has CDR1 LNHDA and CDR2 SQIVND (reference sequence). This CDR3 spans 16 amino acids. The trim removed 1 base at V and 3 bases at J, leaving 8 bases unmatched. The CDR3 DNA is TGTGCCAGTAGTATAGCGGGAGGTTCGTTCAAAGAGACCCAGTACTTC. Protein product: CASSIAGGSFKETQYF.

The chain employs TRBV5-6 and TRBJ2-7; 8 bases map to TRBD1. The CDR3 contains 13 residues. Germline V lookup: CDR1 SGHDT, CDR2 YYEEEE. Trimming cost V 3 bases and J 10 bases; bases outside gene matches: 9. CDR3 coding DNA: TGTGCCAGCAGCTCACAAGCAGGGGGCCCCCAGTACTTC. Encoded protein: CASSSQAGGPQYF. Drawing the rest from reference TRBV5-6 and TRBJ2-7, the complete variable domain is DAGVTQSPTHLIKTRGQQVTLRCSPKSGHDTVSWYQQALGQGPQFIFQYYEEEERQRGNFPDRFSGHQFPNYSSELNVNALLLGDSALYLCASSSQAGGPQYFGPGTRLTVT.